This T cell receptor beta chain was captured by sequencing in a study of long-term antiretroviral therapy in people with HIV. About the study: A decade or so separates the oldest specimens from the later 2015 immediate-ART recommendation. Findings and caveats of the study: CDR3 lengths in HIV samples spanned a narrower range than controls.

This CDR3 is built from 16 residues. J was trimmed by 0 bases and V by 8 bases; bases with no gene match: 11. The germline V gene has CDR1 MDHEN and CDR2 SYDVKM. They ran version v3.0 of the immunoSEQ assay at survey level. Sequenced by immunoSEQ multiplex PCR; TCRdb stores in-frame clones only, minus some. This sample yields over 30,000 clones, of which about 80% are seen a single time; under 8.5% belongs to the top ten. Worth noting for this clone: Its cognate antigen is unknown.

This chain uses TRBV28 with TRBJ1-1; 8 bases are shared with TRBD1. The clonotype was recovered from a woman between 50 and 59 years old with HIV. The source was unsorted PBMCs, collected 2 years after starting antiretroviral therapy. The CDR3 sequence: CASSDRGFRLNTEAFF. CDR3 coding DNA: TGTGCCAGCTCCGACAGGGGTTTTAGGTTGAACACTGAAGCTTTCTTT.